Listed below are T cell receptor beta chains from one sample, sequenced in a study of shared clonotypes between healthy human individuals. The table came from immunoSEQ multiplex PCR; TCRdb's copy has only in-frame clones and leaves some out. The sample carries roughly 2.5 million clones, more than 90% recorded once. Sequences were obtained from naive CD4+ T cells sorted from blood. These receptors all stem from a man aged 18 to 30 in good health. Both conserved end residues are part of each CDR3. Each record gives: V gene, clone size, D gene, J gene, CDR3 DNA, CDR3 protein. D genes are given only for firm matches. Size tells how often a clone was seen (once, few, many) or the class of an expanded clone, and some rows leave it out.

TRBV5-1,-,TRBD2,TRBJ2-5,TGCGCCAGCAGCTTGGGATCTAGCGGGAGGCAAGAGACCCAGTACTTC,CASSLGSSGRQETQYF
TRBV18,few,-,TRBJ1-1,TGTGCCAGCTCCGCGGACAGGAACACTGAAGCTTTCTTT,CASSADRNTEAFF
TRBV7-2,-,-,TRBJ2-3,TGTGCCAGCAGCTTTACAGATACGCAGTATTTT,CASSFTDTQYF
TRBV2,-,TRBD1,TRBJ2-2,TGTGCCAGCAGCGGACAGGTTTGGGACACCGGGGAGCTGTTTTTT,CASSGQVWDTGELFF
TRBV25-1,-,-,TRBJ2-7,TGTGCCAGCAGTGAAGTAATACCGTACGAGCAGTACTTC,CASSEVIPYEQYF
TRBV18,-,-,TRBJ2-3,TGTGCCAGCTCACCATCGTATGTGGTAGATACGCAGTATTTT,CASSPSYVVDTQYF
TRBV19,-,-,TRBJ1-5,TGTGCCAGTAGTAGAGGGGGGGTTAGCAATCAGCCCCAGCATTTT,CASSRGGVSNQPQHF
TRBV6-1,-,-,TRBJ2-2,TGTGCCAGCGCCTCTCGGGTCAACACCGGGGAGCTGTTTTTT,CASASRVNTGELFF
TRBV4-1,-,-,TRBJ1-2,TGCGCCAGCAGCCAAGATGGGTCGGCCGCCTATGGCTACACCTTC,CASSQDGSAAYGYTF
TRBV6-6,-,-,TRBJ2-5,TGTGCCAGCCACTCCGGCCTTTTGAAAGGAGAGACCCAGTACTTC,CASHSGLLKGETQYF
TRBV28,-,-,TRBJ1-1,TGTGCCAGCACCATACAAAAGGGGACTGAAGCTTTCTTT,CASTIQKGTEAFF
TRBV11-2,-,-,TRBJ2-2,TGTGCCAGCAGCTTCGGGCTTAACACCGGGGAGCTGTTTTTT,CASSFGLNTGELFF
TRBV10-2,-,-,TRBJ1-5,TGCGCCAGCAGGATGACAGGTGGGGGTCAGCCCCAGCATTTT,CASRMTGGGQPQHF
TRBV25-1,-,TRBD1,TRBJ1-2,TGTGCCAGCAGTGCCCCACCGGGGACAGGGGAATATGGCTACACCTTC,CASSAPPGTGEYGYTF
TRBV28,-,-,TRBJ2-7,TGTGCCAGCACCCTTCGGGGGTTCTCCTACGAGCAGTACTTC,CASTLRGFSYEQYF
TRBV5-6,-,-,TRBJ2-7,TGTGCCAGCAGTTTCCCGGGGAGTCCATCCTACGAGCAGTACTTC,CASSFPGSPSYEQYF
TRBV30,-,-,TRBJ1-1,TGTGCCTGGAGGGCCGGGACCTCGGGGGACACTGAAGCTTTCTTT,CAWRAGTSGDTEAFF
TRBV7-3,once,TRBD1,TRBJ2-2,TGTGCCAGCAGCCCCAATCAGGGGGCCACCGGGGAGCTGTTTTTT,CASSPNQGATGELFF
TRBV6-1,-,-,TRBJ1-2,TGTGCCAGCAGTGATATGAAGTATGGCTACACCTTC,CASSDMKYGYTF
TRBV5-8,-,TRBD1,TRBJ2-1,TGTGCCAGCAGTTCGACAGGGACCTCCTACAATGAGCAGTTCTTC,CASSSTGTSYNEQFF
TRBV11-2,-,-,TRBJ1-2,TGTGCCAGCAGCTTAGGGACCGCAGCGGGCTACACCTTC,CASSLGTAAGYTF
TRBV6-5,-,TRBD1,TRBJ2-2,TGTGCCAGCAGACCCCAGGGGGCGCACACCGGGGAGCTGTTTTTT,CASRPQGAHTGELFF
TRBV30,-,TRBD2,TRBJ2-5,TGTGCCTGGAGGGGACTAGCGGGCCAACCCCAGTACTTC,CAWRGLAGQPQYF
TRBV10-3,-,TRBD2,TRBJ2-1,TGTGCCATCAGACCCGGACTAGCGGGGGACAATGAGCAGTTCTTC,CAIRPGLAGDNEQFF
TRBV12-2,-,-,TRBJ1-6,TGTGCAAGTCGCTTACCACGGGCGCCGACAGGCGTTAATTCACCCCTCCACTTT,CASRLPRAPTGVNSPLHF
TRBV5-6,-,TRBD2,TRBJ2-7,TGTGCCAGCAGCTCACTAGCGGCAAGCTCCTACGAGCAGTACTTC,CASSSLAASSYEQYF
TRBV9,-,-,TRBJ1-5,TGTGCCTCCAACACGGGGGGGGCGAGCAATCAGCCCCAGCATTTT,CASNTGGASNQPQHF
TRBV11-2,-,-,TRBJ2-5,TGTGCCAGCAGCTTAGATTCGGCAGGGGAAGAGACCCAGTACTTC,CASSLDSAGEETQYF
TRBV29-1,few,TRBD1,TRBJ1-1,TGCAGCGTTGAGGGACAGGGGAAGTCTGAAGCTTTCTTT,CSVEGQGKSEAFF
TRBV7-2,-,TRBD1,TRBJ1-3,TGTGCCAGCAGCTTAGAGGGGGCTACTGGAAACACCATATATTTT,CASSLEGATGNTIYF
TRBV2,-,TRBD1,TRBJ1-6,TGTGCCAGCAGAACCGGACAGGCGAGCTCCTATAATTCACCCCTCCACTTT,CASRTGQASSYNSPLHF
TRBV2,-,TRBD2,TRBJ2-5,TGTGCCAGCAGCAGGACTAGCGGGCAAGAGACCCAGTACTTC,CASSRTSGQETQYF
TRBV10-3,-,TRBD2,TRBJ2-7,TGTGCCATCAGTGAGCGGACTAGCCACGAGCAGTACTTC,CAISERTSHEQYF
TRBV5-4,-,-,TRBJ2-3,TGTGCCAGCAGTGACCCCAAGGGGGGGAAAGATACGCAGTATTTT,CASSDPKGGKDTQYF
TRBV29-1,-,-,TRBJ2-3,TGCAGCGTCGCCCGGGGGACTGGAGCAGATACGCAGTATTTT,CSVARGTGADTQYF
TRBV11-2,-,-,TRBJ2-1,TGTGCTTCCGGTGGGGGGTATGGCAATGAGCAGTTCTTC,CASGGGYGNEQFF
TRBV15,-,TRBD1,TRBJ1-5,TGTGCCACCAGCAGAGATAAAGGGCCAGGGGGCTATCAGCCCCAGCATTTT,CATSRDKGPGGYQPQHF